The text below deals with one TCR beta chain. The data are from a study of T cell repertoires in aging, cancer and after chemotherapy. Study summary: Six age groups, ranging from 30 or younger to 70 or older, included the donors.

Amplification of TCR beta used genomic DNA extracted from peripheral blood. TRB rearrangements spanning V, D and J were amplified using mixed TRB-A/B primers. TCRdb analysed the multiplex PCR reads with MiXCR anew, one entry per CDR3 protein. The table has around 1,700 distinct CDR3 sequences, around two fifths seen once. The CDR3 has 14 residues. V lost 5 bases and J 7 bases, leaving 14 bases between the germline ends. The germline V gene encodes CDR1 MNHEY and CDR2 SVGEGT. The sample consisted of blood. The V gene is TRBV6-2 or TRBV6-3, the J gene TRBJ1-4, with D tentatively TRBD1 (5 bases). The TCR sequence derives from a human donor with a solid tumor. CDR3 sequence reads: CASSQRQGGEKLFF. CDR3 coding DNA: TGTGCCAGCAGTCAACGTCAGGGCGGTGAAAAACTGTTTTTT.